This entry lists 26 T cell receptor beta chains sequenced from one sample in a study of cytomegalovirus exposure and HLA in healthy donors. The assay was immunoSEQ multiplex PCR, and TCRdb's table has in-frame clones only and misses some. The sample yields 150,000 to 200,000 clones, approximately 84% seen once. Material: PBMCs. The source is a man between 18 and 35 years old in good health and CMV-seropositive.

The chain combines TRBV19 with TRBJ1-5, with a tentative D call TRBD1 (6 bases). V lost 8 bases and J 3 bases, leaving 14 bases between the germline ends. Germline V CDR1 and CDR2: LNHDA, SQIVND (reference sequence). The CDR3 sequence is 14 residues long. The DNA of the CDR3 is TGTGCCAGTGGAAATCACAGGGTCAATCAGCCCCAGCATTTT. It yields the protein CASGNHRVNQPQHF. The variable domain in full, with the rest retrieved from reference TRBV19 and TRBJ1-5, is DGGITQSPKYLFRKEGQNVTLSCEQNLNHDAMYWYRQDPGQGLRLIYYSQIVNDFQKGDIAEGYSVSREKKESFPLTVTSAQKNPTAFYLCASGNHRVNQPQHFGDGTRLSIL.

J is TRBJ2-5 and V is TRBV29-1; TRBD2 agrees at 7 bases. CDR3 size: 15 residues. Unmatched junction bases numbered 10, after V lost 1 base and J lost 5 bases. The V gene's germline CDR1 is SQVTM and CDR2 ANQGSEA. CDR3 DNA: TGCAGCGTTGAAGTGTTGAGGGAGGGCCACGAGACCCAGTACTTC. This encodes CSVEVLREGHETQYF.

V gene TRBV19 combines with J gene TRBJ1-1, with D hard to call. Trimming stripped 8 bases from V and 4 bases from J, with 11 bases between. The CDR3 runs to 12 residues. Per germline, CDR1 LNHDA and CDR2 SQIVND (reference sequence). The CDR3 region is CASQTGITEAFF. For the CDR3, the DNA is TGTGCCAGTCAGACGGGGATCACTGAAGCTTTCTTT.

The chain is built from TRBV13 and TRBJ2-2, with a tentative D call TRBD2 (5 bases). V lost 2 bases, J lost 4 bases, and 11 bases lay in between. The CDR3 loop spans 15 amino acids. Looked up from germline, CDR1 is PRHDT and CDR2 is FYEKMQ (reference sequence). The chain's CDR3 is CASSLQRTGTGELFF. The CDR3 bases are TGTGCCAGCAGCTTACAGCGGACGGGCACCGGGGAGCTGTTTTTT. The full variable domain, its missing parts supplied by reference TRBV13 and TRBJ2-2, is AAGVIQSPRHLIKEKRETATLKCYPIPRHDTVYWYQQGPGQDPQFLISFYEKMQSDKGSIPDRFSAQQFSDYHSELNMSSLELGDSALYFCASSLQRTGTGELFFGEGSRLTVL.

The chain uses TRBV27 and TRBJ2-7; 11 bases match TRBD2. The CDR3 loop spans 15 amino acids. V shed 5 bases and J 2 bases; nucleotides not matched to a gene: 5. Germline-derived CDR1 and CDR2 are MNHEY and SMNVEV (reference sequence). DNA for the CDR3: TGTGCCAGCAGTCCTAGCGGGAGGCCGACCTACGAGCAGTACTTC. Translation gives CASSPSGRPTYEQYF.

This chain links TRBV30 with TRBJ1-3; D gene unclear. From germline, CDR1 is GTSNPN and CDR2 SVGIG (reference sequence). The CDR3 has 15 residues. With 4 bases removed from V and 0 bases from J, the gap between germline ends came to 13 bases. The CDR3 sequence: CAWTPDTVSGNTIYF. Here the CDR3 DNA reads TGTGCCTGGACCCCTGACACGGTCTCTGGAAACACCATATATTTT. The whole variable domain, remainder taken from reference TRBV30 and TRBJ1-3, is SQTIHQWPATLVQPVGSPLSLECTVEGTSNPNLYWYRQAAGRGLQLLFYSVGIGQISSEVPQNLSASRPQDRQFILSSKKLLLSDSGFYLCAWTPDTVSGNTIYFGEGSWLTVV.

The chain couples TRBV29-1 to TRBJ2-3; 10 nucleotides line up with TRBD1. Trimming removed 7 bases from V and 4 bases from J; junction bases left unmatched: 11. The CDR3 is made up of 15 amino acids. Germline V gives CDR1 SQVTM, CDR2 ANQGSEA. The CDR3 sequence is CSARDRGDLADTQYF. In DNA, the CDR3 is TGCAGCGCCCGGGACAGGGGCGACCTGGCAGATACGCAGTATTTT.

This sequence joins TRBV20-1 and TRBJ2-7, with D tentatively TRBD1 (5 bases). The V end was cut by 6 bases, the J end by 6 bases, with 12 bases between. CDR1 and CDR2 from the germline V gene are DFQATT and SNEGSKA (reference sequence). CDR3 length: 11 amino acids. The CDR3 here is CSAKGQGEQYF. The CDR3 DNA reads TGCAGTGCCAAAGGACAAGGCGAGCAGTACTTC.

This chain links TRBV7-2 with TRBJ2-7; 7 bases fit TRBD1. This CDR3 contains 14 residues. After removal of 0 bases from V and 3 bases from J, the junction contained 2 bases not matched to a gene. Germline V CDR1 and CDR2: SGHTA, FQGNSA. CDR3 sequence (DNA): TGTGCCAGCAGCTTAGCTACAGGGGACTACGAGCAGTACTTC. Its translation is CASSLATGDYEQYF.

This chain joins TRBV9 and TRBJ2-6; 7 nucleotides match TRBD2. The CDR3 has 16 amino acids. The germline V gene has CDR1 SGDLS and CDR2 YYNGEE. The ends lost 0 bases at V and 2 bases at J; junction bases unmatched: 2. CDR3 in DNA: TGTGCCAGCAGCGTAGGGGCGGGGGCTGGGGCCAACGTCCTGACTTTC. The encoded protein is CASSVGAGAGANVLTF.

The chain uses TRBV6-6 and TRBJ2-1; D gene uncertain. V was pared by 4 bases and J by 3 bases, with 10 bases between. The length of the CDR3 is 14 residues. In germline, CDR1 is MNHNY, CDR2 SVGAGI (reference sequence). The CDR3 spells CASSSLLFYNEQFF. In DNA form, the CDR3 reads TGTGCCAGCAGTTCTCTTCTATTCTACAATGAGCAGTTCTTC.

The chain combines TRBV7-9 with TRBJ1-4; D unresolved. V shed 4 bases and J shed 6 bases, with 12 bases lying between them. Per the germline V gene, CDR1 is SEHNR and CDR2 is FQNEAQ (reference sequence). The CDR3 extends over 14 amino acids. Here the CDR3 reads CASSSGVGYEKLFF. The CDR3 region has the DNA TGTGCCAGCAGCTCCGGGGTCGGTTATGAAAAACTGTTTTTT.

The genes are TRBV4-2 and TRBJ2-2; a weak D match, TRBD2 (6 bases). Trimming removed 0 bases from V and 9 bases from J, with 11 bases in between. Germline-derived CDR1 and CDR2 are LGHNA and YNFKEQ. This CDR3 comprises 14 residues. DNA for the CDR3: TGTGCCAGCAGCCAAGACACTAGCACTCGGGAGCTGTTTTTT. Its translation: CASSQDTSTRELFF.

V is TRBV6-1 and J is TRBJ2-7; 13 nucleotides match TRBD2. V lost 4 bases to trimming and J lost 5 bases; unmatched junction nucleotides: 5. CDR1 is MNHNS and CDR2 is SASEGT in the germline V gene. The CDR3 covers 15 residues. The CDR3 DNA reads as TGTGCCAGCAGTGCTAGGACTAGCGGGAGTCACGAGCAGTACTTC. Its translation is CASSARTSGSHEQYF.

This chain's CDR3 is CASGTGILGYTF. CDR3 nucleotides: TGTGCCAGTGGAACAGGGATCTTAGGCTACACCTTC. The chain carries TRBV28 and TRBJ1-2, with TRBD1 as a possible D gene (6 bases). Germline values: CDR1 MDHEN, CDR2 SYDVKM. This CDR3 contains 12 residues. The ends were cut back, 9 bases at V and 8 bases at J, with 16 bases in the middle.

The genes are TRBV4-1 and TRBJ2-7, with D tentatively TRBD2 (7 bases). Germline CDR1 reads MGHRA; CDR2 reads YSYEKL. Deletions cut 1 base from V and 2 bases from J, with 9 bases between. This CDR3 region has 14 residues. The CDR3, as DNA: TGCGCCAGCAGCCAAGGAGGGGGGGCCTACGAGCAGTACTTC. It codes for CASSQGGGAYEQYF.

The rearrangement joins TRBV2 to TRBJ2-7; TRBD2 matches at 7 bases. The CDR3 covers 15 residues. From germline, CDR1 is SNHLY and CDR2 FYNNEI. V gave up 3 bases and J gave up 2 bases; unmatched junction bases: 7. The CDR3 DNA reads TGTGCCAGCAGTGATGTTCTGGGAGGGCCCTACGAGCAGTACTTC. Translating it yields CASSDVLGGPYEQYF.

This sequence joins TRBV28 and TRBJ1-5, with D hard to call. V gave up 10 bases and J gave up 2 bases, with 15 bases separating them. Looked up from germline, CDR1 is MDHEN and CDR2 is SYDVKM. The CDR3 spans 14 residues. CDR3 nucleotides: TGTGCCACCTGGCCCCCCTCCCGCAATCAGCCCCAGCATTTT. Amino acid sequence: CATWPPSRNQPQHF.

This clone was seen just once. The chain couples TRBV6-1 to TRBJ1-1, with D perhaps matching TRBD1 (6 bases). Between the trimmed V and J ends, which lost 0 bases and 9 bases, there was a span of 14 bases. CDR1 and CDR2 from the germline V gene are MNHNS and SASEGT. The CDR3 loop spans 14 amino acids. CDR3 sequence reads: CASSEARQVTKAFF. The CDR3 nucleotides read TGTGCCAGCAGTGAAGCAAGACAGGTCACCAAAGCTTTCTTT.

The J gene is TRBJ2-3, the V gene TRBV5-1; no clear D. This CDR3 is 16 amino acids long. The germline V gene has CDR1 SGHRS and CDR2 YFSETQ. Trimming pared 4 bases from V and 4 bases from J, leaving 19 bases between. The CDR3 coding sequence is TGCGCCAGCAGCCCCCTTTTGAGAGTTTCCTCAGATACGCAGTATTTT. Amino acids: CASSPLLRVSSDTQYF.

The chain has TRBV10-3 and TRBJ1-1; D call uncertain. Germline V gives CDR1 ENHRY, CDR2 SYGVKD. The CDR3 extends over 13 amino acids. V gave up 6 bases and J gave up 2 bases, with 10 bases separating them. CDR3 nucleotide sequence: TGTGCCATCAGGAGGGAACCCAACACTGAAGCTTTCTTT. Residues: CAIRREPNTEAFF.

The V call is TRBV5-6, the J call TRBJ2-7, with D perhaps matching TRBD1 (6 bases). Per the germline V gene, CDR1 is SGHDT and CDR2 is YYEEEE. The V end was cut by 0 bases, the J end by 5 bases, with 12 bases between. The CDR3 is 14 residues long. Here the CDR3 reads CASSLGRGYHEQYF. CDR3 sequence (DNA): TGTGCCAGCAGCTTGGGTAGGGGGTATCACGAGCAGTACTTC.

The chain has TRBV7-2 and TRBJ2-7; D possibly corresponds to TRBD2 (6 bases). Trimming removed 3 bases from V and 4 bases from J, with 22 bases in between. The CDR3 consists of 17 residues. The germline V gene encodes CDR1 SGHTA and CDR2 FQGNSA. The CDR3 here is CASSLRIGGIPPYEQYF. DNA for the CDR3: TGTGCCAGCAGCTTGAGGATCGGCGGGATTCCACCTTACGAGCAGTACTTC.

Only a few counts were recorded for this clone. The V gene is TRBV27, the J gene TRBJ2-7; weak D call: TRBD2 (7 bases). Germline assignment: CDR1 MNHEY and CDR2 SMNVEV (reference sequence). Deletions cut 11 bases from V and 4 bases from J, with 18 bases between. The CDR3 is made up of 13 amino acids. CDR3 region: CAARRGQSYEQYF. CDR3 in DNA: TGTGCCGCAAGGCGGGGGCAGTCATACGAGCAGTACTTC.

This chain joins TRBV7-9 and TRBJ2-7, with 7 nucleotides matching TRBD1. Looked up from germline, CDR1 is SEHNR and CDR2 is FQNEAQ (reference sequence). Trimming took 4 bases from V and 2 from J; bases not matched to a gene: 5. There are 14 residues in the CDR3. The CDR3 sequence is CASSSTGRPYEQYF. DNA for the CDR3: TGTGCCAGCAGCTCGACAGGGAGACCCTACGAGCAGTACTTC.

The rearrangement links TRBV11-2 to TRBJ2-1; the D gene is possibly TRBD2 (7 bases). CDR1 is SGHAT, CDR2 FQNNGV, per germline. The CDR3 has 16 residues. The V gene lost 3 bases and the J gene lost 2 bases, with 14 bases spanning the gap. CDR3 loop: CASSLLTGGPYNEQFF. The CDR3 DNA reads TGTGCCAGCAGCTTGCTGACGGGGGGCCCCTACAATGAGCAGTTCTTC.